This T cell receptor (beta chain) appears in the sequencing data of a study of blood T cell repertoires in COVID-19. Study at large: Whether acute or convalescent, the COVID-19 samples came from the United States, Italy and Spain. Nucleic acid was either cDNA or gDNA, and it came from T cells, B-cell-depleted T cells, or PBMCs.

In the original workflow: Using reference gene primer amplification, nucleated cell counts were estimated. TCRdb's copy holds only in-frame clones and misses some; the assay was immunoSEQ multiplex PCR. D and trimming were read from the DNA, whereas the V and J calls and clone size are those reported in that table. The data hold around 230,000 clones, with about 82% observed a single time. Patients in Seattle were enrolled during active infection, then followed longitudinally. Losses at the gene ends were 5 bases for V and 7 bases for J; bases not matched to a gene: 9. The CDR3 is made up of 14 amino acids. CDR1 is MDHEN, CDR2 SYDVKM, per germline.

Sequencing was carried out using peripheral blood. J is TRBJ2-7 and V is TRBV28; 9 bases are shared with TRBD2. This receptor was obtained from a man aged 45-65 years with COVID-19, enrolled during active disease. DNA for the CDR3: TGTGCCAGCAGTGACGGCGGGGGGGCACATGAGCAGTACTTC. It yields the protein CASSDGGGAHEQYF.